This T cell receptor (beta chain) was recovered during a study of blood T cell repertoires in COVID-19. Study-wide background: Acute and convalescent COVID-19 specimens originated in the United States, Italy and Spain.

Using immunoSEQ multiplex PCR, the repertoire was profiled, and TCRdb retains in-frame clones only, with some absent. The table records 430,000 or so clones, 88% of them present only once. The V gene's germline CDR1 is WNHNN and CDR2 SYGVQD (reference sequence). Trimming at V came to 2 bases and at J to 11 bases, leaving 7 bases not matched to a gene. The CDR3 extends over 14 amino acids. The source is a middle-aged woman who had recovered from COVID-19. The specimen was PBMCs or T cells enriched from blood (not recorded which). The chain recombines TRBV10-1 with TRBJ1-1; 11 bases align to TRBD1. CDR3 in DNA: TGCGCCAGCAGTGAGGCAGGGACAGGGGGTACGGCTTTCTTT. Translation: CASSEAGTGGTAFF.